These T cell receptor beta chains were read from a single sample in a study of blood T cell repertoires in COVID-19. Using immunoSEQ multiplex PCR, the repertoire was profiled, and TCRdb retains in-frame clones only, with some absent. The table includes roughly 41,000 clones, 86% detected once. Specimen: PBMCs or T cells enriched from blood (not recorded which). All receptors derive from a woman in her 50s who had recovered from COVID-19. The CDR3 runs from the conserved cysteine through the conserved F or W. The D gene is left open where the match is weak. The size field is filled for only some rows; it gives once, few, many or a size class.

clone_size j_call v_call d_call cdr3_aa cdr3_nt
NA TRBJ2-5 TRBV7-9 TRBD1 CASSFFKDRYSETQYF TGTGCCAGCAGCTTTTTCAAGGACAGGTATTCGGAGACCCAGTACTTC
NA TRBJ2-1 TRBV19 TRBD2 CASRGLAGGGSYNEQFF TGTGCCAGTCGGGGACTAGCGGGAGGGGGCTCCTACAATGAGCAGTTCTTC
NA TRBJ1-1 TRBV5-1 TRBD1 CASSLNPGGLNTEAFF TGCGCCAGCAGCCTGAATCCAGGGGGTCTGAACACTGAAGCTTTCTTT
NA TRBJ1-5 TRBV11-2 TRBD1 CASSYGQGGKPQHF TGTGCCAGCAGCTACGGACAGGGCGGAAAGCCCCAGCATTTT
NA TRBJ2-2 TRBV15 TRBD1 CATSRRTGAGELFF TGTGCCACCAGCAGAAGGACAGGGGCCGGGGAGCTGTTTTTT
NA TRBJ2-3 TRBV6-2/TRBV6-3 NA CASSYGRDTQYF TGTGCCAGCAGTTACGGGCGAGATACGCAGTATTTT
NA TRBJ2-3 TRBV20-1 NA CSARDWDTQYF TGCAGTGCTAGGGACTGGGATACGCAGTATTTT
NA TRBJ2-1 TRBV6-2/TRBV6-3 TRBD2 CASSFTGGSVQFF TGTGCCAGCAGTTTCACGGGGGGTTCCGTGCAGTTCTTC
once TRBJ2-1 TRBV10-3 TRBD2 CAISNPPGGASLLEQFF TGTGCCATCAGTAACCCCCCGGGGGGAGCCTCCCTTCTTGAGCAGTTCTTC
NA TRBJ2-3 TRBV30 TRBD2 CAWSVFTVAGVTDTQYF TGTGCCTGGAGTGTATTTACAGTAGCGGGGGTCACAGATACGCAGTATTTT
NA TRBJ1-2 TRBV7-9 TRBD1 CASSLAGGTGGEGYTF TGTGCCAGCAGCTTAGCTGGCGGGACAGGGGGCGAAGGCTACACCTTC
once TRBJ1-2 TRBV19 NA CASSDDDRSNGGYTF TGTGCCAGTAGTGACGACGACAGATCCAATGGTGGCTACACCTTC
NA TRBJ1-5 TRBV5-1 NA CASSLNPGDQQPQHF TGCGCCAGCAGCCTCAATCCAGGGGATCAACAGCCCCAGCATTTT
NA TRBJ2-5 TRBV29-1 TRBD1 CSVDKRGRYQETQYF TGCAGCGTTGATAAAAGGGGGCGATACCAAGAGACCCAGTACTTC
NA TRBJ1-5 TRBV12-3/TRBV12-4 NA CASSSLRGQPQHF TGTGCCAGCAGTTCCCTCAGAGGACAGCCCCAGCATTTT
NA TRBJ1-2 TRBV6-5 NA CASTRTINYGYTF TGTGCCAGCACCCGAACAATTAACTATGGCTACACCTTC
NA TRBJ2-1 TRBV4-2 TRBD1 CASSQGRQGGYNEQFF TGTGCCAGCAGCCAAGGTCGACAGGGGGGGTACAATGAGCAGTTCTTC
NA TRBJ2-2 TRBV27 NA CASSLFWRGENTGELFF TGTGCCAGCAGTTTATTTTGGCGGGGAGAGAACACCGGGGAGCTGTTTTTT
NA TRBJ2-1 TRBV28 NA CASSFDRSAEQFF TGTGCCAGCAGTTTTGACAGGTCGGCGGAGCAGTTCTTC
NA TRBJ1-5 TRBV6-2/TRBV6-3 TRBD1 CASSSLVGPQGPSNQPQHF TGTGCCAGCAGTTCCTTGGTGGGTCCACAGGGGCCCAGCAATCAGCCCCAGCATTTT
medium-sized TRBJ2-7 TRBV19 NA CASSITVSYEQYF TGTGCCAGTAGTATAACAGTCTCCTACGAGCAGTACTTC
NA TRBJ1-5 TRBV6-1 TRBD1 CASSDDRVAQPQHF TGTGCCAGCAGTGACGACAGGGTTGCGCAGCCCCAGCATTTT
NA TRBJ2-7 TRBV5-1 TRBD1 CASSHSRDSTYEQYF TGCGCCAGCAGCCATAGCCGGGACAGTACCTACGAGCAGTACTTC
NA TRBJ1-1 TRBV29-1 NA CSVEKGRGTEAFF TGCAGCGTTGAAAAAGGGAGAGGAACTGAAGCTTTCTTT
NA TRBJ1-1 TRBV7-9 TRBD1 CASRPNRGNTEAFF TGTGCCAGCAGGCCCAACAGGGGGAACACTGAAGCTTTCTTT
NA TRBJ2-1 TRBV2 NA CASSGVGGISYNEQFF TGTGCCAGCAGTGGAGTTGGAGGAATCTCCTACAATGAGCAGTTCTTC
NA TRBJ1-3 TRBV27 NA CASSSGMGGRSGNTIYF TGTGCCAGCAGTTCCGGCATGGGGGGGCGATCTGGAAACACCATATATTTT
NA TRBJ1-6 TRBV4-3 NA CASSRREGYNSPLHF TGCGCCAGCAGCCGGCGGGAAGGCTATAATTCACCCCTCCACTTT
NA TRBJ1-1 TRBV7-2 NA CASSPPGSRGNTEAFF TGTGCCAGCAGCCCCCCGGGCTCACGGGGGAACACTGAAGCTTTCTTT
NA TRBJ2-3 TRBV19 NA CASSLRGGDTQYF TGTGCCAGTAGTCTGAGGGGGGGTGATACGCAGTATTTT
NA TRBJ1-2 TRBV6-5 NA CASSPSRTEVYGYTF TGTGCCAGCAGTCCCTCCCGGACAGAAGTATATGGCTACACCTTC
NA TRBJ1-1 TRBV7-2 NA CASSVRGHLNTEAFF TGTGCCAGCAGCGTTAGGGGACACCTGAACACTGAAGCTTTCTTT
once TRBJ2-3 TRBV19 TRBD2 CASSWGLAGGAADTQYF TGTGCCAGTAGTTGGGGGCTCGCGGGAGGAGCTGCAGATACGCAGTATTTT
NA TRBJ1-5 TRBV6-1 NA CASSQQGENQPQHF TGTGCCAGCAGCCAACAGGGTGAAAATCAGCCCCAGCATTTT
few TRBJ2-7 TRBV7-2 TRBD2 CASSLVGLAGVVYEQYF TGTGCCAGCAGCTTAGTGGGACTAGCGGGAGTGGTCTACGAGCAGTACTTC
NA TRBJ2-7 TRBV6-5 NA CASSRLQGFYEQYF TGTGCCAGCAGTCGTTTACAGGGTTTCTACGAGCAGTACTTC
NA TRBJ1-2 TRBV5-1 TRBD1 CASSPTGVNYGYTF TGCGCCAGCAGCCCGACAGGGGTGAACTATGGCTACACCTTC
NA TRBJ1-4 TRBV5-1 NA CASSVGRGTNEKLFF TGCGCCAGCAGCGTCGGACGGGGAACTAATGAAAAACTGTTTTTT
NA TRBJ1-2 TRBV6-5 NA CASSYSLTGIYGYTF TGTGCCAGCAGTTACTCTTTAACAGGGATCTATGGCTACACCTTC
NA TRBJ2-1 TRBV15 NA CATSRKTATDGHDEQFF TGTGCCACCAGCAGAAAGACAGCTACAGATGGGCACGATGAGCAGTTCTTC
NA TRBJ2-3 TRBV6-2/TRBV6-3 NA CASSATRPHTDTQYF TGTGCCAGCAGTGCTACTAGACCCCACACAGATACGCAGTATTTT
NA TRBJ1-5 TRBV6-5 TRBD1 CASSQTGGEQPQHF TGTGCCAGCAGCCAGACAGGGGGGGAACAGCCCCAGCATTTT
few TRBJ1-2 TRBV5-1 TRBD1 CASSPRQGQGYGYTF TGCGCCAGCAGCCCGCGACAGGGACAGGGTTATGGCTACACCTTC
NA TRBJ2-1 TRBV5-1 TRBD2 CASSLIKFGLAGGVKGNEQFF TGCGCCAGCAGCTTGATTAAGTTTGGACTAGCGGGGGGCGTTAAGGGCAATGAGCAGTTCTTC
NA TRBJ1-5 TRBV7-8 NA CASSLAQVTRESLYSNQPQHF TGTGCCAGCAGCTTAGCGCAAGTGACCCGGGAAAGCCTTTATAGCAATCAGCCCCAGCATTTT
few TRBJ1-5 TRBV6-1 NA CASSEWQSNQPQHF TGTGCCAGCAGTGAGTGGCAGAGCAATCAGCCCCAGCATTTT
NA TRBJ2-5 TRBV29-1 TRBD2 CSVEGTSGSSGETQYF TGCAGCGTTGAAGGGACTAGCGGGAGTAGTGGCGAGACCCAGTACTTC
NA TRBJ1-1 TRBV28 NA CASSSLFLGRFAEAFF TGTGCCAGCAGTTCCCTATTTCTAGGGAGGTTCGCTGAAGCTTTCTTT
NA TRBJ2-1 TRBV7-2 TRBD1 CASSGDRGYNEQFF TGTGCCAGCAGCGGGGACAGGGGCTACAATGAGCAGTTCTTC
NA TRBJ2-3 TRBV24-1 NA CATSDFGRSTDTQYF TGTGCCACCAGTGATTTTGGCCGAAGCACAGATACGCAGTATTTT
NA TRBJ2-7 TRBV7-2 TRBD1 CASSFQPGQGSDEQYF TGTGCCAGCAGCTTTCAACCGGGACAGGGGTCTGACGAGCAGTACTTC
NA TRBJ2-5 TRBV10-2 TRBD1 CASRRGQGGLETQYF TGCGCCAGCAGGAGGGGACAGGGGGGTCTAGAGACCCAGTACTTC
NA TRBJ2-1 TRBV6-5 TRBD2 CASRRSGFLNEQFF TGTGCCAGCAGACGTAGCGGGTTTTTAAATGAGCAGTTCTTC
NA TRBJ1-1 TRBV11-3 NA CASSLGGGLTEAFF TGTGCCAGCAGCTTAGGTGGGGGCCTCACTGAAGCTTTCTTT
once TRBJ1-5 TRBV30 NA CAWSDTRLDQPQHF TGTGCCTGGAGTGACACCCGCTTGGATCAGCCCCAGCATTTT
NA TRBJ2-1 TRBV5-1 TRBD2 CASSPGVASGWNEQFF TGCGCCAGCAGCCCCGGGGTGGCTAGCGGGTGGAATGAGCAGTTCTTC
NA TRBJ2-7 TRBV7-2 NA CASSSQGGELEQYF TGTGCCAGCAGCTCACAGGGGGGGGAGCTCGAGCAGTACTTC
once TRBJ2-1 TRBV7-3 TRBD2 CASSPPSGGQQFF TGTGCCAGCAGCCCTCCTAGCGGGGGCCAGCAGTTCTTC
NA TRBJ1-6 TRBV4-1 TRBD1 CASSLRDRDNSPLHF TGCGCCAGCAGTCTTCGGGACAGGGATAATTCACCCCTCCACTTT
NA TRBJ2-5 TRBV27 TRBD2 CASRVLAGVGQETQYF TGTGCCAGCAGGGTACTAGCGGGAGTTGGCCAAGAGACCCAGTACTTC